Below, 21 T cell receptor beta chains from the same sample are listed, as sequenced in a study of patients and donors after allogeneic stem cell transplantation. TCRdb re-derived calls from the RT-PCR reads in MiXCR, one entry per CDR3 protein. This sample has about a million distinct CDR3 sequences, with approximately 18% found just once. Source material: blood, either unsorted or a sorted T cell fraction (not recorded which). The receptors originated from a human donor who was either an allogeneic HSCT recipient or a stem cell or donor lymphocyte infusion donor (not recorded which). It is not recorded whose cells these are; they may come from a transplant donor.

CDR3 residues: CASSEVASGTSDTQYF. CDR3 DNA sequence: TGTGCCAGCAGTGAAGTGGCTAGCGGGACTTCAGATACGCAGTATTTT. This chain joins TRBV6-1 and TRBJ2-3; TRBD2 matches at 9 bases. Trimming at V came to 1 base and at J to 4 bases, leaving 6 bases not matched to a gene. Germline assignment: CDR1 MNHNS and CDR2 SASEGT. CDR3 length: 16 residues.

This clonotype was seen more than once but under ten times. V usage is TRBV20-1 and J usage is TRBJ1-3; no clear D. This CDR3 spans 17 amino acids. The V end was cut by 0 bases, the J end by 0 bases, with 15 bases between. In germline, CDR1 is DFQATT, CDR2 SNEGSKA (reference sequence). The chain's CDR3 is CSARDYGRLSSGNTIYF. In DNA, the CDR3 is TGCAGTGCTAGAGATTATGGCCGGTTGAGCTCTGGAAACACCATATATTTT.

In this sample, this clonotype turned up many times. The V call is TRBV10-3, the J call TRBJ2-7; 9 bases match TRBD2. The V gene end was trimmed by 7 bases and the J gene end by 3 bases; junction bases not matched to a gene: 4. The CDR3 has 13 amino acids. Germline V CDR1 and CDR2: ENHRY, SYGVKD. The CDR3 loop reads CAIKELAGYEQYF. CDR3 sequence (DNA): TGTGCCATCAAGGAACTAGCGGGCTACGAGCAGTACTTC.

The V call is TRBV11-1, the J call TRBJ2-3, with TRBD1 identical over 8 bases. With 5 bases clipped from V and 2 bases from J, the junction kept 18 bases outside the gene matches. In germline, CDR1 is SGHAT, CDR2 FQDESV (reference sequence). The CDR3 covers 19 residues. CDR3 protein: CASSPGPGGAFRLTDTQYF. In DNA, the CDR3 is TGTGCCAGCAGCCCTGGGCCAGGGGGCGCGTTTCGGCTCACAGATACGCAGTATTTT.

This chain uses TRBV7-9 with TRBJ2-2, with TRBD2 matching over 8 bases. The V segment lost 5 bases and the J segment 3 bases; nucleotides outside the gene matches: 8. The CDR3 extends over 16 amino acids. Germline lookup yields CDR1 SEHNR and CDR2 FQNEAQ (reference sequence). The CDR3 loop is CASSPGGAGDTGELFF. As DNA, the CDR3 is TGTGCCAGCAGCCCCGGGGGAGCGGGAGACACCGGGGAGCTGTTTTTT.

This clonotype was seen a few times. The chain is built from TRBV20-1 and TRBJ2-2; D uncertain. The CDR3 has 15 residues. The V end was cut by 3 bases, the J end by 4 bases, with 15 bases between. CDR1 DFQATT and CDR2 SNEGSKA come from the germline V gene (reference sequence). This CDR3 reads CSASRSGSLTGELFF. The CDR3 DNA reads TGCAGTGCTAGTAGGTCCGGAAGCCTCACCGGGGAGCTGTTTTTT.

The table lists this clonotype with many counts. The V gene is TRBV12-3 or TRBV12-4, the J gene TRBJ2-1; 13 bases agree with TRBD2. V lost 5 bases, J lost 6 bases, and 7 bases stayed unmatched. The CDR3 is 16 amino acids. DNA for the CDR3: TGTGCCAGCAGTCCCCAGAGGACTAGCGGGAGCAATGAGCAGTTCTTC. This encodes CASSPQRTSGSNEQFF.

The chain couples TRBV7-2 to TRBJ2-5; 7 bases are shared with TRBD2. The ends lost 5 bases at V and 5 bases at J; junction bases unmatched: 17. The CDR3 runs to 17 residues. Germline loops: CDR1 SGHTA, CDR2 FQGNSA. In DNA form, the CDR3 reads TGTGCCAGCAGCCGAAGAGCCGCTGGACTAGGTGGGGAGACCCAGTACTTC. As protein: CASSRRAAGLGGETQYF.

V usage is TRBV5-4 and J usage is TRBJ2-7; TRBD2 is a possible D gene (6 bases). V was pared by 7 bases and J by 7 bases, with 15 bases between. The CDR3 contains 12 residues. CDR1 and CDR2 (germline): SGHNT, YYREEE (reference sequence). CDR3 nucleotide sequence: TGTGCCAGCCGCCGTGAACGGGGGGAGCAGTACTTC. As protein: CASRRERGEQYF.

This clonotype was observed a handful of times. The genes are TRBV27 and TRBJ2-5; TRBD1 matches at 8 bases. V was pared by 4 bases and J by 5 bases, with 6 bases of the junction left unmatched. This CDR3 contains 14 residues. Germline V gene sequence: CDR1 MNHEY, CDR2 SMNVEV (reference sequence). The CDR3 sequence: CASSSAGGGETQYF. The CDR3 coding sequence is TGTGCCAGCAGTTCGGCAGGGGGCGGTGAGACCCAGTACTTC.

This chain uses TRBV6-2 or TRBV6-3 with TRBJ2-7; D not certain. Germline V gene lookup returns CDR1 MNHEY and CDR2 SVGEGT. V was clipped by 3 bases and J by 4 bases, with 13 bases between them. This CDR3 is 14 amino acids long. In DNA form, the CDR3 reads TGTGCCAGCAGTTATGGTGTCTCTAGGTACGAGCAGTACTTC. It codes for CASSYGVSRYEQYF.

This clonotype was counted a few times. This rearrangement joins TRBV21-1 to TRBJ1-5. TRBV21-1 is given as a pseudogene. The CDR3 spans 13 residues. This chain's CDR3 is CASSNLLDQPQHF. The CDR3, as DNA: TGTGCCAGCAGTAACTTGCTTGATCAGCCCCAGCATTTT.

The genes are TRBV13 and TRBJ2-7; 9 bases are shared with TRBD2. The CDR3 has 15 residues. The germline V gene has CDR1 PRHDT and CDR2 FYEKMQ (reference sequence). The V gene end was trimmed by 3 bases and the J gene end by 3 bases; junction bases not matched to a gene: 6. In DNA form, the CDR3 reads TGTGCCAGCAGCTTCGGGGGACTAGCACTCTACGAGCAGTACTTC. Its protein product is CASSFGGLALYEQYF.

The rearrangement uses TRBV5-1 and TRBJ1-4; D is undetermined. Deletions cut 4 bases from V and 4 bases from J, with 5 bases between. Per germline, CDR1 SGHRS and CDR2 YFSETQ. The length of the CDR3 is 12 residues. CDR3 protein: CASSERNEKLFF. DNA for the CDR3: TGCGCCAGCAGCGAACGTAATGAAAAACTGTTTTTT. Filled out from reference TRBV5-1 and TRBJ1-4, the complete variable domain reads KAGVTQTPRYLIKTRGQQVTLSCSPISGHRSVSWYQQTPGQGLQFLFEYFSETQRNKGNFPGRFSGRQFSNSRSEMNVSTLELGDSALYLCASSERNEKLFFGSGTQLSVL.

This clonotype came up a few times. This chain uses TRBV20-1 with TRBJ2-5; D possibly corresponds to TRBD2 (5 bases). The germline V gene encodes CDR1 DFQATT and CDR2 SNEGSKA (reference sequence). Trimming removed 5 bases from V and 7 bases from J, with 17 bases in between. The CDR3 has 13 residues. The CDR3 reads CSAADSALGTQYF. Here the CDR3 DNA reads TGCAGTGCTGCGGACTCCGCCCTGGGGACCCAGTACTTC.

The chain uses TRBV19 and TRBJ2-4; D perhaps matches TRBD1 (5 bases). Germline CDR1 and CDR2: LNHDA and SQIVND (reference sequence). The germline V and J ends were trimmed by 5 bases and 11 bases, with 13 bases remaining between them. There are 12 residues in the CDR3. Here the CDR3 reads CASSGHHFVQYF. The CDR3 DNA sequence: TGTGCCAGTAGTGGACACCACTTCGTTCAGTACTTC. Using reference TRBV19 and TRBJ2-4 for the parts outside the CDR3, the full variable domain is DGGITQSPKYLFRKEGQNVTLSCEQNLNHDAMYWYRQDPGQGLRLIYYSQIVNDFQKGDIAEGYSVSREKKESFPLTVTSAQKNPTAFYLCASSGHHFVQYFGAGTRLSVL.

This clonotype has at least ten counts. The chain has TRBV9 and TRBJ2-1, with 12 bases matching TRBD2. Germline V gene data show CDR1 as SGDLS and CDR2 as YYNGEE. The CDR3 covers 14 residues. V lost 5 bases to trimming and J lost 12 bases; unmatched junction nucleotides: 9. The CDR3 nucleotides are TGTGCCAGCAGTGCCGGACTAGCGGGATTGGGGCAGTTCTTC. It codes for CASSAGLAGLGQFF.

The chain couples TRBV12-3 or TRBV12-4 to TRBJ1-2; D possibly corresponds to TRBD1 (6 bases). The CDR3 runs 15 residues. V lost 1 base and J lost 5, with 14 bases in between. The CDR3: CASSLGPTDRYGYTF. For the CDR3, the DNA is TGTGCCAGCAGTTTAGGTCCGACGGACAGATATGGCTACACCTTC.

Ten or more counts support this clonotype. The V gene is TRBV29-1, the J gene TRBJ2-7; 12 bases match TRBD2. J lost 3 bases, V lost 4 bases, and 1 base had no gene match. This CDR3 has 13 amino acids. The germline V gene encodes CDR1 SQVTM and CDR2 ANQGSEA. The CDR3 is CSVGLAGVYEQYF. The DNA of the CDR3 is TGCAGCGTTGGACTAGCGGGAGTCTACGAGCAGTACTTC.

The chain is built from TRBV5-1 and TRBJ2-3; no firm D call. Trimming cost V 1 base and J 0 bases, with 9 bases left between them. Germline V gene data show CDR1 as SGHRS and CDR2 as YFSETQ. This CDR3 region has 15 residues. CDR3 in DNA: TGCGCCAGCAGCTTGAAAAGAACTAGCACAGATACGCAGTATTTT. Protein: CASSLKRTSTDTQYF.

The sample holds a few counts of this clonotype. This chain connects TRBV9 to TRBJ1-2; D uncertain. Germline CDR1 reads SGDLS; CDR2 reads YYNGEE. V shed 0 bases and J shed 4 bases, with 10 bases lying between them. The CDR3 spans 14 residues. The CDR3 region is CASSVDEGTYGYTF. In DNA form, the CDR3 reads TGTGCCAGCAGCGTAGATGAAGGAACCTATGGCTACACCTTC. Full variable domain (remainder filled in from reference TRBV9 and TRBJ1-2): DSGVTQTPKHLITATGQRVTLRCSPRSGDLSVYWYQQSLDQGLQFLIQYYNGEERAKGNILERFSAQQFPDLHSELNLSSLELGDSALYFCASSVDEGTYGYTFGSGTRLTVV.